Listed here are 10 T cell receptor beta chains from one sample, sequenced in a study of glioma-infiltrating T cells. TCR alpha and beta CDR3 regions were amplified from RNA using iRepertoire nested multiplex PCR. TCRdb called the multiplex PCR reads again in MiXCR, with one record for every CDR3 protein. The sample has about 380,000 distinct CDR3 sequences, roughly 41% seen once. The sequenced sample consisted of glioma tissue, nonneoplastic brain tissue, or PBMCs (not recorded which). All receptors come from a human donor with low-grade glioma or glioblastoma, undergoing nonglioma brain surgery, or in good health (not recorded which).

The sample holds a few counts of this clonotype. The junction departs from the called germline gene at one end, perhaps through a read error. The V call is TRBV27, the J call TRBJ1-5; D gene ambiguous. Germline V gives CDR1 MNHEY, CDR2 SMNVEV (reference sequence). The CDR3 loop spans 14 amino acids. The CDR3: CASSYTNFNQTQHF. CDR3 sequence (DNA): TGTGCCAGCAGTTACACGAATTTCAATCAGACCCAGCATTTT.

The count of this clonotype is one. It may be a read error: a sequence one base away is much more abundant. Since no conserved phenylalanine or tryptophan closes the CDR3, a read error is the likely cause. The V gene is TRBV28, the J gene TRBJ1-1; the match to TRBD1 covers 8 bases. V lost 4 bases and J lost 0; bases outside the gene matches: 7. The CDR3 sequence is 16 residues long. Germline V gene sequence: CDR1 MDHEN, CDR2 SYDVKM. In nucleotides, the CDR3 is TGTGCCAGCAGTTACGTCAGGGGGCTAATGAACACTGAAGCTTTCTCT. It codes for CASSYVRGLMNTEAFS.

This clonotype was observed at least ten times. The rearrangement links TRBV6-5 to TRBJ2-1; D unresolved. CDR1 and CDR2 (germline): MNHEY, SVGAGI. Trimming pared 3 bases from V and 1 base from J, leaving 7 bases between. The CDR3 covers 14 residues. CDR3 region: CASSYQASYNEQFF. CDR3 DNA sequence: TGTGCCAGCAGTTATCAGGCTTCCTACAATGAGCAGTTCTTC.

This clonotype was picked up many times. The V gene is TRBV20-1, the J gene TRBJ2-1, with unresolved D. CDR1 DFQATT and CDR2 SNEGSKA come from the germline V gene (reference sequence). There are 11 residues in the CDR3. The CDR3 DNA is TGCAGGCCAGACTTGGTGAGGGAGCAGTTCTTC. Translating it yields CRPDLVREQFF.

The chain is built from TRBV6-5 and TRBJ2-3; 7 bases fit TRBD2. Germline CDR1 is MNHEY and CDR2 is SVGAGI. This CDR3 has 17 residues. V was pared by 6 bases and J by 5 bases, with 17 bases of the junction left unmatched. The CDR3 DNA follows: TGTGCCAGCAGACCCCTCGTAGAGGGAGGGAGGAAAGATACGCAGTATTTT. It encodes CASRPLVEGGRKDTQYF.

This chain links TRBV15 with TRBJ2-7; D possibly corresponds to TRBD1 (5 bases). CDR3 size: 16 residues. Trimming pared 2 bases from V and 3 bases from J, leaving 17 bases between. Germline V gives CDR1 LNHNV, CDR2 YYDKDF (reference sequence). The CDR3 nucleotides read TGTGCCACCAGCAGAAAGAAACCAGGGATGTACTACGAGCAGTACTTC. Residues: CATSRKKPGMYYEQYF.

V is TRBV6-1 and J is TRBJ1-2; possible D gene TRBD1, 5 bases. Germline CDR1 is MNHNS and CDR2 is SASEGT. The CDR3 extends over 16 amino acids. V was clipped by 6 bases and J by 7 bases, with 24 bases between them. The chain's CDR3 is CASSPVFRDGGSGYTF. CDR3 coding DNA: TGTGCCAGCAGCCCCGTTTTCCGGGACGGAGGATCTGGCTACACCTTC.

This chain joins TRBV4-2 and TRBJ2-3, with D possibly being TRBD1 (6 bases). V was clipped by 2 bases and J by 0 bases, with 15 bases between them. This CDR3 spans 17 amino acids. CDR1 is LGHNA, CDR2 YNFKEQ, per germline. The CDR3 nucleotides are TGTGCCAGCAGCCAAACTTTACAGGGTATTAGCACAGATACGCAGTATTTT. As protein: CASSQTLQGISTDTQYF.

The CDR3 DNA reads TGTGCCGCGAAGGGAGGGAATGAAGAGCAGTACTTC. Encoded protein: CAAKGGNEEQYF. This sequence joins TRBV10-3 and TRBJ2-7, with TRBD2 identical over 7 bases. The CDR3 loop spans 12 amino acids. CDR1 is ENHRY and CDR2 is SYGVKD in the germline V gene. V lost 11 bases to trimming and J lost 7 bases; unmatched junction nucleotides: 11.

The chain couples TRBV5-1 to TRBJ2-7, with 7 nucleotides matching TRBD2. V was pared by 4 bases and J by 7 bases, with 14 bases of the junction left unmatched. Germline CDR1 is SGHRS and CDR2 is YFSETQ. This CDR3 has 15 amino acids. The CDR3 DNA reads TGCGCCAGCAGCCCCTCCGCCCGGGAGGTGGAAGAGCAGTACTTC. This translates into CASSPSAREVEEQYF.